This TCR beta chain appears in the sequencing data of a study of human T cells and chemical hapten exposure. There are many counts of this clonotype. From the RACE reads, TCRdb called clonotypes with MiXCR, one entry per CDR3 protein. The table records 75,000 to 90,000 distinct CDR3 sequences, about 7.5% of them present only once. Trimming took off 8 bases at V and 4 bases at J, with 16 bases between the two ends. The CDR3 has 14 residues. Time point noted: patch test 1, 2 weeks after DPC sensitization. Treatment in this sample: therapeutic diphenylcyclopropenone sensitization with weekly scalp DPC. The rearrangement links TRBV12-3 or TRBV12-4 to TRBJ2-3; a weak D match, TRBD2 (6 bases). Specimen: whole blood, collected in connection with sensitization to the hapten diphenylcyclopropenone (DPC). The sequence came from a woman aged 30 to 39 with alopecia areata. Some clones in this sample may be carry-over from other donors' samples. DNA of the CDR3: TGTGCCAGCGGTCCCACTTCTAGCGCAGATACGCAGTATTTT. Amino acids: CASGPTSSADTQYF.